This T cell receptor (beta chain) was recovered during a study of blood T cells in healthy people across ages. On this clonotype: The antigen is not known.

Study conclusions and caveats: Roughly linear declines in TCR beta diversity per million T cells occurred with age. Donor CMV status was unknown, possibly confounding expanded clonotype changes.

PCR was performed a second time for about 7 to 12 cycles using a sample-barcoded 5' primer and a J-beta primer mix. Sequencing yielded, for each sample, at least 2.5 million paired-end reads carrying CDR3. A single record per CDR3 protein comes from TCRdb applying MiXCR to the 5' RACE reads. The profile shows 1.5 million to 2 million distinct CDR3 sequences, roughly 30% of them singletons. The study recruited healthy Caucasian donors from Russia who were aged about 6 to 95. The origin of this receptor is a woman aged 25 to 39 in good health. Specimen: blood.

CDR3 nucleotide sequence: TGTGCCAGCATGAAGGAAAGAGGGGAGACCCAGTACTTC. Its translation is CASMKERGETQYF. The chain carries TRBV28 and TRBJ2-5; D perhaps matches TRBD2 (5 bases). Germline assignment: CDR1 MDHEN and CDR2 SYDVKM. Trimming left V 7 bases short and J 5 bases short, with 14 bases between. The CDR3 loop spans 13 amino acids.